This T cell receptor (beta chain) was identified during a study of T cell repertoires in cytomegalovirus infection. Study-level background: CMV infection together with matching HLA type was indicated by public TCR beta signatures.

V dropped 7 bases and J dropped 3 bases, with 16 bases sitting between them. CDR3 length: 15 amino acids. MiXCR was run by TCRdb on the reads, yielding one entry per CDR3 protein. The repertoire holds about a million distinct CDR3 sequences, with 30% to 40% as singletons. The sample holds a few counts of this clonotype. What it recognizes is unknown. The chain is built from TRBV12-3 or TRBV12-4 and TRBJ2-4; D is possibly TRBD1 or TRBD2 (6 bases each). Sequences were derived from cultured CD8+ T cells from PBMCs, sampled from culture after CMV antigen stimulation. This clonotype was sampled from a human donor in good health (CMV status not recorded). Some clones in this sample may be carry-over from other donors' samples. CDR3 sequence (DNA): TGTGCCAGCATCGCTTCAGGGGAGGACAAAAACATTCAGTACTTC. It yields the protein CASIASGEDKNIQYF.